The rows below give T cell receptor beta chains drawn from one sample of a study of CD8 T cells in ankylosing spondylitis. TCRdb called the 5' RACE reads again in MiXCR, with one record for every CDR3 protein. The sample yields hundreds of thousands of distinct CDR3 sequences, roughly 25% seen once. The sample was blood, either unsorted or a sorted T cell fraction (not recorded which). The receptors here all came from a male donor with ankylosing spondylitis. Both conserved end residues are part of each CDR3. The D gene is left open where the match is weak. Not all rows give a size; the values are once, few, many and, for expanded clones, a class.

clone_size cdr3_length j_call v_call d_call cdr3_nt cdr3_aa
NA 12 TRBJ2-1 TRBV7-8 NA TGTGCCACCAGGCAGGGCTTCGGGGAGCAGTTCTTC CATRQGFGEQFF
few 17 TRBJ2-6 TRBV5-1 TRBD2 TGCGCCAGCAGCTTAGGTGGCGGGGGCTCTGGGGCCAACGTCCTGACTTTC CASSLGGGGSGANVLTF
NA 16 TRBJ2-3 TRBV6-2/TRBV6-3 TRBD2 TGTGCCACCCATAGTTGGGCTAGCGGAGCCACAGATACGCAGTATTTT CATHSWASGATDTQYF
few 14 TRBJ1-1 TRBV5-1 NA TGCGCCAGCAGCTTGGCCGGAGGGGGGATGGAAGCTTTCTTT CASSLAGGGMEAFF
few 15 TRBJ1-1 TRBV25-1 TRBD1 TGTGCCAGCAGTCTTCCCGGGACAGGGGACACTGAAGCTTTCTTT CASSLPGTGDTEAFF
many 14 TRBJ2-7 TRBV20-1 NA TGCAGTGCGTTGGGCGGACGTAACTCCTACGAGCAGTACTTC CSALGGRNSYEQYF
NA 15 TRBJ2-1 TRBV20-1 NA TGCAGTGCTAGGAGGGCCCAGAGCTCCTACAATGAGCAGTTCTTC CSARRAQSSYNEQFF
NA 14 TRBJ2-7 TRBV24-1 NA TGTGCCACCAGTGATTCCAGGTACGACAACGAGCAGTACTTC CATSDSRYDNEQYF
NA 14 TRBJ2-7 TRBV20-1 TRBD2 TGCAGTGCTAGACTAGCGGGAGTGGGTTACGAGCAGTACTTC CSARLAGVGYEQYF
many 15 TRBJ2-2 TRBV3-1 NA TGTGCCAGCAGCCCCCGGACGGCGAACACCGGGGAGCTGTTTTTT CASSPRTANTGELFF
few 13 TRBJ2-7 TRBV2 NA TGTGCCAGCTCCATTCTTCGCTCCTACGAGCAGTACTTC CASSILRSYEQYF
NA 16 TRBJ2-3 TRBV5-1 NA TGCGCCAGCAGCTTTCAAGCTAGGGCCCTCCCAGATACGCAGTATTTT CASSFQARALPDTQYF
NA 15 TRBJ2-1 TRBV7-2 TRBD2 TGTGCCAGCAGCTTAGGACTAGCGTTTGGAAATGAGCAGTTCTTC CASSLGLAFGNEQFF
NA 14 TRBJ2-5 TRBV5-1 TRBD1 TGCGCCAGCAGCGCGACAGGGTCCCAAGAGACCCAGTACTTC CASSATGSQETQYF
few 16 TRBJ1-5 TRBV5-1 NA TGCGCCAGCAGCTTGTCCGGGTTAAGCGACAATCAGCCCCAGCATTTT CASSLSGLSDNQPQHF
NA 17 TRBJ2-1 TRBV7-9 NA TGTGCCAGCAGCTTAGCGCTTGGCGGTCGACACCGGGATGAGCAGTTCTTC CASSLALGGRHRDEQFF